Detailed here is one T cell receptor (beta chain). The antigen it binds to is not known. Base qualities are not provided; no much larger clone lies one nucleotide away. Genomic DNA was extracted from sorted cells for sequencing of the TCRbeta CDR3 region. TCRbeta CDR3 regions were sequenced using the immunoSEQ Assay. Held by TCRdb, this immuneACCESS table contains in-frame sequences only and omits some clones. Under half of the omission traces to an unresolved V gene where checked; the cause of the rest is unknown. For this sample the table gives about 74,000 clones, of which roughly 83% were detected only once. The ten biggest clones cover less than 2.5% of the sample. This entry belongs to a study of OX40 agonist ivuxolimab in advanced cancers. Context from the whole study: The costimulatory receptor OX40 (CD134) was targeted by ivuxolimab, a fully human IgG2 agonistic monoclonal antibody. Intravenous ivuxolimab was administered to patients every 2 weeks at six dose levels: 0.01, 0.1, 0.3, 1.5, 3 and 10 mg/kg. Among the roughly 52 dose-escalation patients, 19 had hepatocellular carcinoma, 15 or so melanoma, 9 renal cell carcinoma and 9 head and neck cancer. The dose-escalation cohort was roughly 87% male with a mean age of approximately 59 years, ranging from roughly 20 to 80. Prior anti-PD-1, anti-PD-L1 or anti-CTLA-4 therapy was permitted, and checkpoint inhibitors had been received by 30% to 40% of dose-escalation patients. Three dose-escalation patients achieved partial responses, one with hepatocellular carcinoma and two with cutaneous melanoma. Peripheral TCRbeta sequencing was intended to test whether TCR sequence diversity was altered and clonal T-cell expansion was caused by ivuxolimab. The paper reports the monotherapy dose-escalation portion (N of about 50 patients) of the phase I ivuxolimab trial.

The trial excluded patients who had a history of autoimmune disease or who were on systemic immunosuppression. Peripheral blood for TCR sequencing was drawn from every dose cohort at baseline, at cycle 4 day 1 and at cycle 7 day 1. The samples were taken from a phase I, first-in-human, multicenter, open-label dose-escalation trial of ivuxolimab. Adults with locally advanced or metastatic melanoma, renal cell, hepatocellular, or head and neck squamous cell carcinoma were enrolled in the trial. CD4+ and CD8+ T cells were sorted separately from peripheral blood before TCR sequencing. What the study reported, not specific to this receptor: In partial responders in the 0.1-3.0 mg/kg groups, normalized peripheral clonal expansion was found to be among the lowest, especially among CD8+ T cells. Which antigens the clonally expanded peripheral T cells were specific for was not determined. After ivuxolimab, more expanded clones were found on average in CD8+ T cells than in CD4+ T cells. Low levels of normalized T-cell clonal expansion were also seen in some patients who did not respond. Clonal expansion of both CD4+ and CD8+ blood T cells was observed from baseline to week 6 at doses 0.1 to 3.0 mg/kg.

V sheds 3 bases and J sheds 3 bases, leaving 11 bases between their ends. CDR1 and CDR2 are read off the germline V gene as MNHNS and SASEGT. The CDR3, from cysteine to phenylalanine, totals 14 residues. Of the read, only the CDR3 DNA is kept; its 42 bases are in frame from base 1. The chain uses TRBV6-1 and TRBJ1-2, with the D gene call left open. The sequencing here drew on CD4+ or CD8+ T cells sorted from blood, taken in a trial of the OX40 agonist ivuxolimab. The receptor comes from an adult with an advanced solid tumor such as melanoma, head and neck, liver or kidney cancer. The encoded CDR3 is CASSEGSVYYGYTF. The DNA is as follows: TGTGCCAGCAGTGAGGGATCCGTCTACTATGGCTACACCTTC.